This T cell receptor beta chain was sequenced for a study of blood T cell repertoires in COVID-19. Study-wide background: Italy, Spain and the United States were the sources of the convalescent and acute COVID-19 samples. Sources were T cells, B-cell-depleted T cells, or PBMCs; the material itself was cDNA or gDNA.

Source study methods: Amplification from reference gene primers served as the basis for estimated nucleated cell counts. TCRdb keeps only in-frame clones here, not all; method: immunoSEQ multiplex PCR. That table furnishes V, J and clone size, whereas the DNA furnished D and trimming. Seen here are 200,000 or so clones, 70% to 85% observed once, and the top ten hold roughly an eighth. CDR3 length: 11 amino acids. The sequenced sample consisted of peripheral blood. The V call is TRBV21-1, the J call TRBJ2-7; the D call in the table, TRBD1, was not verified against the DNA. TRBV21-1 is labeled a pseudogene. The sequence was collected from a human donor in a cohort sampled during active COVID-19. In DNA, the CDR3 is TGTGCCAGCAGCAGGACAGTCGAGCAGTACTTC. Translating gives CASSRTVEQYF.